These 18 T cell receptor beta chains were all obtained from the same sample, sequenced in a study of blood T cell repertoires in COVID-19. Clones were sequenced by immunoSEQ multiplex PCR, and TCRdb holds only the in-frame ones, with some missing. The sample has approximately 110,000 clones, 88% seen once. Sequenced: peripheral blood. The receptors originated from a woman in her 50s with active or convalescent COVID-19.

The rearrangement joins TRBV4-1 to TRBJ1-3, with TRBD1 matching over 9 bases. Germline lookup yields CDR1 MGHRA and CDR2 YSYEKL. J lost 2 bases, V lost 0 bases, and 5 bases had no gene match. This CDR3 region has 17 residues. The CDR3: CASSQDVRTGAGNTIYF. CDR3 nucleotide sequence: TGCGCCAGCAGCCAAGATGTACGGACAGGGGCTGGAAACACCATATATTTT.

The V call is TRBV13, the J call TRBJ2-3, with D possibly being TRBD2 (5 bases). Trimming stripped 5 bases from V and 5 bases from J, with 14 bases between. The CDR3 contains 14 residues. Germline assignment: CDR1 PRHDT and CDR2 FYEKMQ (reference sequence). The CDR3 sequence: CASSTRTGVDTQYF. DNA of the CDR3: TGTGCCAGCAGCACCCGGACTGGGGTAGATACGCAGTATTTT.

The chain links TRBV11-2 to TRBJ2-3; D uncertain. Germline lookup yields CDR1 SGHAT and CDR2 FQNNGV. V lost 7 bases and J 5 bases, leaving 10 bases between the germline ends. This CDR3 comprises 12 residues. CDR3 nucleotide sequence: TGTGCCAGCACCCAGTACCAAGATACGCAGTATTTT. Translation gives CASTQYQDTQYF.

The J gene is TRBJ1-1, the V gene TRBV7-8, with D hard to call. V lost 2 bases to trimming and J lost 5 bases, with 15 bases between them. The germline V gene encodes CDR1 SGHVS and CDR2 FQNEAQ. CDR3 size: 15 residues. The CDR3 spells CASSLLTAGRTEAFF. Written as DNA, the CDR3 is TGTGCCAGCAGCTTACTTACTGCCGGGAGGACTGAAGCTTTCTTT.

This clone has only one observation. This chain connects TRBV7-2 to TRBJ2-3; 8 positions agree with TRBD2. V was pared by 1 base and J by 4 bases, with 4 bases of the junction left unmatched. The CDR3 spans 15 residues. Germline CDR1 and CDR2: SGHTA and FQGNSA. Written as DNA, the CDR3 is TGTGCCAGCAGCTTAGGGGGACTAGTCTCAGATACGCAGTATTTT. It yields the protein CASSLGGLVSDTQYF. Full variable domain (outside the CDR3, taken from reference TRBV7-2 and TRBJ2-3): GAGVSQSPSNKVTEKGKDVELRCDPISGHTALYWYRQSLGQGLEFLIYFQGNSAPDKSGLPSDRFSAERTGGSVSTLTIQRTQQEDSAVYLCASSLGGLVSDTQYFGPGTRLTVL.

The rearrangement uses TRBV28 and TRBJ1-1; 9 bases fit TRBD1. Trimming removed 5 bases from V and 0 bases from J; junction bases left unmatched: 16. The length of the CDR3 is 19 residues. Germline CDR1 is MDHEN and CDR2 is SYDVKM. This chain's CDR3 is CASSPAPFRDRDMNTEAFF. CDR3 DNA sequence: TGTGCCAGCAGTCCTGCCCCTTTCCGGGACAGGGACATGAACACTGAAGCTTTCTTT.

The gene calls are TRBV28 and TRBJ2-7, with D possibly being TRBD2 (5 bases). Germline V gene lookup returns CDR1 MDHEN and CDR2 SYDVKM. The CDR3 loop spans 14 amino acids. Trimming took 5 bases from V and 0 from J, leaving 11 bases between them. For the CDR3, the DNA is TGTGCCAGCAGTCCCGCCGGAGGCTCCTACGAGCAGTACTTC. This encodes CASSPAGGSYEQYF. The whole variable domain, remainder taken from reference TRBV28 and TRBJ2-7, is DVKVTQSSRYLVKRTGEKVFLECVQDMDHENMFWYRQDPGLGLRLIYFSYDVKMKEKGDIPEGYSVSREKKERFSLILESASTNQTSMYLCASSPAGGSYEQYFGPGTRLTVT.

The chain joins TRBV28 to TRBJ1-5; 8 bases are shared with TRBD1. CDR3 size: 16 residues. The trim removed 8 bases at V and 0 bases at J, leaving 9 bases unmatched. The V gene's germline CDR1 is MDHEN and CDR2 SYDVKM. CDR3 bases: TGTGCCAGCGCGATCTGGCAGGGGGCTAGCAATCAGCCCCAGCATTTT. It translates to CASAIWQGASNQPQHF. Together with reference TRBV28 and TRBJ1-5, the CDR3 gives the full variable domain: DVKVTQSSRYLVKRTGEKVFLECVQDMDHENMFWYRQDPGLGLRLIYFSYDVKMKEKGDIPEGYSVSREKKERFSLILESASTNQTSMYLCASAIWQGASNQPQHFGDGTRLSIL.

The J gene is TRBJ2-7, the V gene TRBV6-2 or TRBV6-3, with D possibly matching TRBD1 (6 bases). The CDR3 is 15 residues long. In germline, CDR1 is MNHEY, CDR2 SVGEGT. V dropped 4 bases and J dropped 2 bases, with 15 bases sitting between them. The CDR3 DNA reads TGTGCCAGCAGTTCCCCCTGGGACACCGCCTACGAGCAGTACTTC. Translating gives CASSSPWDTAYEQYF.

This clone was seen more than once but under ten times. The rearrangement joins TRBV18 to TRBJ1-2; D remains unclear. V was trimmed by 6 bases and J by 0 bases, leaving 11 bases between them. CDR1 and CDR2 from the germline V gene are KGHSH and LQKENI. The CDR3 consists of 14 residues. This CDR3 reads CASSPGITNYGYTF. In nucleotides, the CDR3 is TGTGCCAGCTCTCCCGGGATTACTAACTATGGCTACACCTTC. The full variable domain, rest sourced from reference TRBV18 and TRBJ1-2, is NAGVMQNPRHLVRRRGQEARLRCSPMKGHSHVYWYRQLPEEGLKFMVYLQKENIIDESGMPKERFSAEFPKEGPSILRIQQVVRGDSAAYFCASSPGITNYGYTFGSGTRLTVV.

J is TRBJ2-1 and V is TRBV3-1 (or the pseudogene TRBV3-2), with TRBD2 matching 13 bases. Germline loops: CDR1 LGHDT, CDR2 YNNKEL (reference sequence). The CDR3 sequence is 21 residues long. With V trimmed by 7 bases and J by 10 bases, 28 bases remained unmatched. The CDR3 is CASTRGPSRTSGSPSPGEQFF. The CDR3 DNA follows: TGTGCCAGCACCAGGGGACCTTCGAGGACTAGCGGGAGTCCGAGTCCGGGAGAGCAGTTCTTC.

The CDR3, as DNA: TGCGCCAGCAGCTTAACTAGGCCGAGGCGGGACAATGAGCAGTTCTTC. Protein sequence: CASSLTRPRRDNEQFF. The genes are TRBV5-1 and TRBJ2-1, with D perhaps matching TRBD2 (5 bases). Germline CDR1 and CDR2: SGHRS and YFSETQ. Trimming left V 2 bases short and J 5 bases short, with 17 bases between. There are 16 residues in the CDR3. Supplemented by reference TRBV5-1 and TRBJ2-1, the full variable domain reads KAGVTQTPRYLIKTRGQQVTLSCSPISGHRSVSWYQQTPGQGLQFLFEYFSETQRNKGNFPGRFSGRQFSNSRSEMNVSTLELGDSALYLCASSLTRPRRDNEQFFGPGTRLTVL.

A single count supports this clone. This sequence joins TRBV28 and TRBJ1-4; D remains unclear. The germline V gene encodes CDR1 MDHEN and CDR2 SYDVKM. The CDR3 consists of 16 residues. Trimming pared 1 base from V and 3 bases from J, leaving 12 bases between. CDR3 protein: CASSLFFGPSNEKLFF. The CDR3 DNA sequence: TGTGCCAGCAGTTTATTTTTCGGTCCGTCTAATGAAAAACTGTTTTTT.

The chain employs TRBV28 and TRBJ1-4; no clear D. V lost 3 bases and J 0 bases, leaving 11 bases between the germline ends. The CDR3 covers 16 residues. From germline, CDR1 is MDHEN and CDR2 SYDVKM. The CDR3 sequence is CASSFSATTTNEKLFF. The CDR3 DNA sequence: TGTGCCAGCAGTTTCAGCGCCACCACAACTAATGAAAAACTGTTTTTT. The entire variable domain, with the rest obtained from reference TRBV28 and TRBJ1-4, is as follows: DVKVTQSSRYLVKRTGEKVFLECVQDMDHENMFWYRQDPGLGLRLIYFSYDVKMKEKGDIPEGYSVSREKKERFSLILESASTNQTSMYLCASSFSATTTNEKLFFGSGTQLSVL.

The J gene is TRBJ1-5, the V gene TRBV4-1; no definite D call. CDR1 is MGHRA, CDR2 YSYEKL, per germline. The CDR3 runs 16 residues. V gave up 1 base and J gave up 2 bases, with 12 bases separating them. DNA of the CDR3: TGCGCCAGCAGCCAAGGGAGGAGAGCCGGCAATCAGCCCCAGCATTTT. Translated: CASSQGRRAGNQPQHF.

The V gene is TRBV19, the J gene TRBJ1-3; tentatively, D is TRBD1 (6 bases). This CDR3 contains 15 residues. Per germline, CDR1 LNHDA and CDR2 SQIVND (reference sequence). V lost 5 bases and J 4 bases, leaving 15 bases between the germline ends. The CDR3 DNA sequence: TGTGCCAGTAGTTCCCCCGGGACATGGGGAAACACCATATATTTT. It codes for CASSSPGTWGNTIYF.

This chain joins TRBV15 and TRBJ2-3; D uncertain. CDR3 size: 13 residues. Germline assignment: CDR1 LNHNV and CDR2 YYDKDF (reference sequence). Trimming pared 0 bases from V and 8 bases from J, leaving 9 bases between. CDR3 amino acids: CATSRDPPSTQYF. As DNA, the CDR3 is TGTGCCACCAGCAGAGATCCCCCTAGTACGCAGTATTTT.

The gene calls are TRBV11-2 and TRBJ2-7; no clear D gene. V was pared by 1 base and J by 0 bases, with 16 bases between. The CDR3 has 17 residues. CDR1 is SGHAT, CDR2 FQNNGV, per germline. As DNA, the CDR3 is TGTGCCAGCAGCTTAGCGGTTCTGACACCGAGCTCCTACGAGCAGTACTTC. Translated: CASSLAVLTPSSYEQYF.